The present T cell receptor beta chain was sequenced within a study of a mutant IDH1 vaccine in newly diagnosed glioma. Stated time point: baseline, week 1 (first vaccination visit). As for treatment: pre-vaccination baseline after standard-of-care therapy. Repertoires were generated with immunoSEQ multiplex PCR, while TCRdb's copy carries only in-frame clones and drops some. Among fewer than 45,000 clones listed, 92% were seen once. CDR3 length equals 18 residues. Germline lookup yields CDR1 MDHEN and CDR2 SYDVKM. V lost 8 bases to trimming and J lost 0 bases, with 23 bases between them. The sample here was PBMCs, taken from a glioma patient treated with radiotherapy, temozolomide or both. This chain connects TRBV28 to TRBJ2-1; maybe TRBD2 (5 bases). This TCR came from a man younger than 35 with glioma. DNA of the CDR3: TGTGCCAGCTCCCAAGAAGGGCTCGCCGGGGTCTCCTACAATGAGCAGTTCTTC. Protein product: CASSQEGLAGVSYNEQFF.